The source of this TCR beta chain is a study of control samples from healthy donors and cancer patients. CDR1 is MDHEN and CDR2 is SYDVKM in the germline V gene. There are 16 residues in the CDR3. With V trimmed by 2 bases and J by 6 bases, 8 bases remained unmatched. Sequenced by immunoSEQ multiplex PCR; TCRdb stores in-frame clones only, minus some. The repertoire holds around 200,000 clones, approximately 92% seen once, with roughly 1.5% in the top ten. The chain couples TRBV28 to TRBJ2-2; 8 bases line up with TRBD2. The TCR was taken from a man younger than 30 in good health. The sequenced sample was blood. CDR3 DNA sequence: TGTGCCAGCAGTTTAATAAGGATAGCGGGGTCCGGGGAGCTGTTTTTT. This encodes CASSLIRIAGSGELFF. The full variable domain, its missing parts supplied by reference TRBV28 and TRBJ2-2, is DVKVTQSSRYLVKRTGEKVFLECVQDMDHENMFWYRQDPGLGLRLIYFSYDVKMKEKGDIPEGYSVSREKKERFSLILESASTNQTSMYLCASSLIRIAGSGELFFGEGSRLTVL.